This T cell receptor (beta chain) is from a study of blood T cell repertoires in COVID-19. Study-level background: The origin of the acute and convalescent COVID-19 samples was the United States, Italy and Spain. From T cells, B-cell-depleted T cells, or PBMCs came the material, which was cDNA or gDNA.

The germline gives CDR1 LGHDT, CDR2 YNNKEL (reference sequence). With V trimmed by 3 bases and J by 5 bases, 6 bases remained unmatched. This CDR3 has 16 amino acids. Clones were read by immunoSEQ multiplex PCR, and TCRdb kept only the in-frame ones, dropping some. Here the sample spans some 270,000 clones, around 86% being singletons. Participants were aged about 18 to 100 years from some 24 US areas. The V call is TRBV3-1 (or the pseudogene TRBV3-2), the J call TRBJ2-2, with 10 bases lining up with TRBD2. This receptor was obtained from a woman aged 40 to 55 who had recovered from COVID-19. Sample: PBMCs or T cells enriched from blood (not recorded which). In DNA form, the CDR3 reads TGTGCCAGCAGCCATCCTAGCGGGAGTGGAACCGGGGAGCTGTTTTTT. Protein product: CASSHPSGSGTGELFF.